These 12 T cell receptor beta chains were sequenced from one sample in a study of blood T cell repertoires in COVID-19. Profiling relied on immunoSEQ multiplex PCR, and the TCRdb table lists in-frame clones only, not all of them. The sample holds more than 120,000 clones, roughly 87% seen once. The sample consisted of peripheral blood. The receptors here all came from a woman between 45 and 65 years old with acute or convalescent COVID-19.

The J gene is TRBJ1-4, the V gene TRBV4-1; 7 bases map to TRBD1. This CDR3 region has 15 residues. Looked up from germline, CDR1 is MGHRA and CDR2 is YSYEKL. V gave up 4 bases and J gave up 3 bases; unmatched junction bases: 5. CDR3 amino acids: CASSLVGQPNEKLFF. CDR3 coding DNA: TGCGCCAGCAGCCTGGTGGGACAGCCTAATGAAAAACTGTTTTTT.

The V and J genes are TRBV19 and TRBJ2-2, with a tentative D call TRBD2 (5 bases). The V gene lost 5 bases and the J gene lost 1 base, with 8 bases spanning the gap. The CDR3 totals 14 residues. CDR1 is LNHDA, CDR2 SQIVND, per germline (reference sequence). DNA for the CDR3: TGTGCCAGTAGTGCTGGGAGGAACACCGGGGAGCTGTTTTTT. Its translation: CASSAGRNTGELFF.

The rearrangement joins TRBV10-3 to TRBJ1-3; tentatively, D is TRBD1 (6 bases). The CDR3 contains 13 residues. The V gene lost 11 bases and the J gene lost 4 bases, with 15 bases spanning the gap. Germline V CDR1 and CDR2: ENHRY, SYGVKD. DNA of the CDR3: TGTGCCGGCTCCAGGGGAAAAGGAAACACCATATATTTT. This gives the protein CAGSRGKGNTIYF.

V gene TRBV6-5 combines with J gene TRBJ2-1, with TRBD1 matching over 8 bases. The length of the CDR3 is 12 residues. Germline loops: CDR1 MNHEY, CDR2 SVGAGI. The J segment lost 7 bases and the V segment lost 6 bases, leaving 2 bases of the junction unmatched. CDR3 sequence (DNA): TGTGCCAGCAGCCGGACAGGGAATGAGCAGTTCTTC. The encoded protein is CASSRTGNEQFF.

This chain links TRBV7-2 with TRBJ1-3; 7 nucleotides align to TRBD1. Germline values: CDR1 SGHTA, CDR2 FQGNSA. CDR3 length: 15 amino acids. V shed 5 bases and J 0 bases; nucleotides not matched to a gene: 4. The CDR3: CASSEQGFSGNTIYF. DNA of the CDR3: TGTGCCAGCAGCGAACAGGGGTTCTCTGGAAACACCATATATTTT.

The chain is built from TRBV19 and TRBJ2-1; 11 bases agree with TRBD2. J lost 4 bases, V lost 5 bases, and 7 bases had no gene match. The CDR3 spans 16 residues. Germline V gene lookup returns CDR1 LNHDA and CDR2 SQIVND (reference sequence). CDR3 DNA sequence: TGTGCCAGTAGTGCAGCCGGGACTAGCGGATACAATGAGCAGTTCTTC. Translated: CASSAAGTSGYNEQFF.

The chain recombines TRBV2 with TRBJ2-7, with a tentative D call TRBD1 (6 bases). V shed 6 bases and J shed 5 bases, with 17 bases lying between them. Germline V CDR1 and CDR2: SNHLY, FYNNEI. The CDR3 runs to 14 residues. This CDR3 reads CASSLLGGGDEQYF. CDR3 coding DNA: TGTGCCAGCAGCCTCCTTGGGGGCGGCGACGAGCAGTACTTC.

The rearrangement uses TRBV5-1 and TRBJ2-1; 8 nucleotides agree with TRBD2. Germline V gives CDR1 SGHRS, CDR2 YFSETQ. The CDR3 consists of 17 residues. V lost 0 bases, J lost 0 bases, and 5 bases stayed unmatched. This CDR3 is CASSLDVAGPSYNEQFF. The CDR3 DNA is TGCGCCAGCAGCTTGGACGTAGCGGGGCCCTCCTACAATGAGCAGTTCTTC.

This sequence joins TRBV5-1 and TRBJ1-1; D uncertain. Germline V lookup: CDR1 SGHRS, CDR2 YFSETQ. The CDR3 is 15 residues long. V lost 3 bases and J lost 0, with 12 bases in between. The CDR3 reads CASSSSQLMNTEAFF. In DNA form, the CDR3 reads TGCGCCAGCAGCTCCTCACAGCTCATGAACACTGAAGCTTTCTTT.

This sequence joins TRBV5-1 and TRBJ2-3; 10 bases fit TRBD2. Germline V gives CDR1 SGHRS, CDR2 YFSETQ. Trimming removed 2 bases from V and 6 bases from J; junction bases left unmatched: 9. The CDR3 has 16 residues. CDR3 DNA sequence: TGCGCCAGCAGCTTCTATAGCGGGGGGACCGGCGATACGCAGTATTTT. Protein product: CASSFYSGGTGDTQYF.

The chain is built from TRBV6-6 and TRBJ1-1, with a weak D call TRBD1 (5 bases). Trimming pared 2 bases from V and 0 bases from J, leaving 13 bases between. From germline, CDR1 is MNHNY and CDR2 SVGAGI (reference sequence). This CDR3 is 16 amino acids long. The CDR3 DNA is TGTGCCAGCAGTTACCCAATTAGACAGATGAACACTGAAGCTTTCTTT. This translates into CASSYPIRQMNTEAFF.

As DNA, the CDR3 is TGTGCCAGTAGTGTAGGAGGACAGGGGGCCTATGGCTACACCTTC. This translates into CASSVGGQGAYGYTF. The genes are TRBV19 and TRBJ1-2; 11 nucleotides match TRBD1. V was pared by 5 bases and J by 4 bases, with 6 bases of the junction left unmatched. Per the germline V gene, CDR1 is LNHDA and CDR2 is SQIVND (reference sequence). The CDR3 loop spans 15 amino acids.